This T cell receptor (beta chain) was observed in a study of human T cells and chemical hapten exposure. On the study more broadly: Sensitization used 2% DPC on roughly 2 cm by roughly 2 cm upper inner arm skin. Alopecia areata, totalis or universalis affected patients, mainly female. Small pooled library volume differences mainly caused per-sample TCR yield variation.

Each CDR3 protein is one row after TCRdb ran MiXCR on the RACE reads. The sample lists about 71,000 distinct CDR3 sequences; over 7.5% were seen once. The CDR3 is made up of 14 amino acids. Per germline, CDR1 DFQATT and CDR2 SNEGSKA (reference sequence). Trimming shortened V by 5 bases and J by 4 bases, and 17 bases separated the two germline ends. Specified time point: patch test 1, 2 weeks after DPC sensitization. The treatment is: therapeutic diphenylcyclopropenone sensitization with weekly scalp DPC. This chain uses TRBV20-1 with TRBJ1-2; perhaps TRBD1 as D (5 bases). The material sequenced was whole blood, taken in connection with sensitization to the hapten diphenylcyclopropenone (DPC). The sequence came from a woman aged 40 to 55 with alopecia areata. Some clones in this sample may be carry-over from other donors' samples. As DNA, the CDR3 is TGCAGTGCTCGCGGGGCAAAGGCGGGCTATGGCTACACCTTC. It yields the protein CSARGAKAGYGYTF.